Given below is one T cell receptor (beta chain) in context. CDR1 is LNHDA, CDR2 SQIVND, per germline (reference sequence). CDR3 length: 15 amino acids. V lost 4 bases and J lost 4, with 16 bases in between. This record comes from a study of lymphopenia after photon versus proton radiotherapy. TCRdb's copy holds only in-frame clones and misses some; the assay was immunoSEQ multiplex PCR. The table has about 34,000 clones, over 70% seen once. This receptor was taken from a woman between 65 and 79 years old with pancreatic cancer. The rearrangement joins TRBV19 to TRBJ2-5; maybe TRBD1 (6 bases). The specimen comprised peripheral blood, sampled from a patient treated with proton-based radiotherapy. The CDR3 reads CASSKGTGFGETQYF. Written as DNA, the CDR3 is TGTGCCAGTAGTAAGGGTACAGGGTTCGGAGAGACCCAGTACTTC. Full variable domain (outside the CDR3, taken from reference TRBV19 and TRBJ2-5): DGGITQSPKYLFRKEGQNVTLSCEQNLNHDAMYWYRQDPGQGLRLIYYSQIVNDFQKGDIAEGYSVSREKKESFPLTVTSAQKNPTAFYLCASSKGTGFGETQYFGPGTRLLVL.